A single sample is the source of the 15 T cell receptor beta chains below, sequenced in a study of cytomegalovirus exposure and HLA in healthy donors. The PCR had 60 Vbeta and 13 Jbeta primers. Clones were read by immunoSEQ multiplex PCR, and TCRdb kept only the in-frame ones, dropping some. This sample has about 170,000 clones, with about 85% found just once. Sequenced material: PBMCs. These receptors were taken from a man aged 25 to 45 in good health and CMV-seropositive.

The chain employs TRBV5-1 and TRBJ1-2; 10 positions match TRBD1. Germline V lookup: CDR1 SGHRS, CDR2 YFSETQ. The CDR3 sequence is 15 residues long. V dropped 0 bases and J dropped 6; count of bases not matched to a gene: 5. The CDR3 nucleotides are TGCGCCAGCAGCTTGGCCGGGACAGGGGCCAATGGCTACACCTTC. Translation: CASSLAGTGANGYTF.

The V gene is TRBV2, the J gene TRBJ2-2; 7 bases line up with TRBD1. J gave up 5 bases and V 6 bases, and 9 bases lay outside the gene matches. The CDR3 runs 15 residues. Germline assignment: CDR1 SNHLY and CDR2 FYNNEI. The CDR3 here is CASSEQGRLTGELFF. For the CDR3, the DNA is TGTGCCAGCAGCGAACAGGGGAGATTAACCGGGGAGCTGTTTTTT. The variable domain in full, with the rest retrieved from reference TRBV2 and TRBJ2-2, is EPEVTQTPSHQVTQMGQEVILRCVPISNHLYFYWYRQILGQKVEFLVSFYNNEISEKSEIFDDQFSVERPDGSNFTLKIRSTKLEDSAMYFCASSEQGRLTGELFFGEGSRLTVL.

This chain uses TRBV4-2 with TRBJ1-4, with D possibly TRBD1 on 5 matching bases. The CDR3 has 15 amino acids. V lost 0 bases and J 8 bases, leaving 13 bases between the germline ends. The germline CDR1 and CDR2 sequences are LGHNA and YNFKEQ. CDR3 sequence reads: CASSQEEGLKEKLFF. CDR3 bases: TGTGCCAGCAGCCAAGAGGAGGGGTTGAAAGAAAAACTGTTTTTT.

This clone was recorded once. The CDR3 nucleotides are TGTGCCAGCAGGGCTAGCGGGAGGGGCCCAGATACGCAGTATTTT. Protein sequence: CASRASGRGPDTQYF. The rearrangement joins TRBV2 to TRBJ2-3; 12 bases line up with TRBD2. Unmatched junction bases numbered 5, after V lost 6 bases and J lost 4 bases. This CDR3 is built from 15 residues. Germline values: CDR1 SNHLY, CDR2 FYNNEI.

This chain uses TRBV18 with TRBJ2-3; 7 bases agree with TRBD2. V lost 0 bases and J lost 3; bases outside the gene matches: 3. Germline CDR1 reads KGHSH; CDR2 reads LQKENI. The CDR3 is 15 residues long. The CDR3 nucleotides read TGTGCCAGCTCACCACCAGGGGAGGGGACAGATACGCAGTATTTT. Its translation: CASSPPGEGTDTQYF.

The chain couples TRBV27 to TRBJ2-2; 9 positions agree with TRBD1. V dropped 6 bases and J dropped 6; count of bases not matched to a gene: 5. Germline V gene sequence: CDR1 MNHEY, CDR2 SMNVEV (reference sequence). The CDR3 has 14 residues. CDR3 loop: CASRRDRVAGELFF. CDR3 coding DNA: TGTGCCAGCAGGCGGGACAGGGTCGCCGGGGAGCTGTTTTTT.

Notes on this clone: The same CDR3 is also encoded by other DNA sequences in this sample. V gene TRBV9 combines with J gene TRBJ2-1, with 11 bases lining up with TRBD2. Germline V gives CDR1 SGDLS, CDR2 YYNGEE. This CDR3 spans 15 amino acids. Losses at the gene ends were 2 bases for V and 5 bases for J; bases not matched to a gene: 3. The CDR3 DNA is TGTGCCAGCAGCGTTCTAGCGGGAGGCCACAATGAGCAGTTCTTC. Protein sequence: CASSVLAGGHNEQFF. The variable domain in full, with the rest retrieved from reference TRBV9 and TRBJ2-1, is DSGVTQTPKHLITATGQRVTLRCSPRSGDLSVYWYQQSLDQGLQFLIQYYNGEERAKGNILERFSAQQFPDLHSELNLSSLELGDSALYFCASSVLAGGHNEQFFGPGTRLTVL.

This clone was observed once. The V call is TRBV6-4, the J call TRBJ2-7, with TRBD2 identical over 7 bases. The V gene end was trimmed by 4 bases and the J gene end by 3 bases; junction bases not matched to a gene: 6. This CDR3 has 14 amino acids. In germline, CDR1 is MRHNA, CDR2 SNTAGT. The CDR3 DNA is TGTGCCAGCAGTGGGCCTCGGGGGGTCTACGAGCAGTACGTC. Translation: CASSGPRGVYEQYV.

This rearrangement joins TRBV10-3 to TRBJ1-1; TRBD1 agrees at 11 bases. From germline, CDR1 is ENHRY and CDR2 SYGVKD. This CDR3 is 15 amino acids long. V was clipped by 6 bases and J by 3 bases; unmatched bases: 6. The CDR3 region is CAISGQGAQDTEAFF. The CDR3 nucleotides read TGTGCCATCAGCGGACAGGGGGCGCAGGACACTGAAGCTTTCTTT.

This chain uses TRBV11-3 with TRBJ2-3, with 10 bases aligning to TRBD2. The CDR3 consists of 17 residues. Germline V gives CDR1 SGHNT, CDR2 YENEEA. J lost 2 bases, V lost 1 base, and 6 bases had no gene match. This CDR3 reads CASSLGASGSNTDTQYF. DNA of the CDR3: TGTGCCAGCAGCTTAGGGGCTAGCGGGAGTAACACAGATACGCAGTATTTT.

This chain uses TRBV27 with TRBJ2-1, with D possibly being TRBD2 (6 bases). V was cut by 5 bases and J by 12 bases, with 14 bases left in between. The CDR3 consists of 12 residues. CDR1 is MNHEY, CDR2 SMNVEV, per germline (reference sequence). CDR3 DNA sequence: TGTGCCAGCAGTACTCAGGGCGGGACGCAGTTCTTC. As protein: CASSTQGGTQFF.

Comments on this clone: The sample carries other DNA sequences with the same CDR3. The chain recombines TRBV18 with TRBJ2-3; D is unclear. This CDR3 is built from 12 residues. Trimming took 4 bases from V and 2 from J, leaving 4 bases between them. Germline CDR1 reads KGHSH; CDR2 reads LQKENI. CDR3 DNA: TGTGCCAGCTCACTGTACACAGATACGCAGTATTTT. Its protein product is CASSLYTDTQYF.

The rearrangement uses TRBV19 and TRBJ1-1; D might be TRBD1 (5 bases). V lost 6 bases and J lost 2, with 13 bases in between. The V gene's germline CDR1 is LNHDA and CDR2 SQIVND (reference sequence). This CDR3 is 14 amino acids long. The CDR3: CASSPGHLNTEAFF. The CDR3, as DNA: TGTGCCAGTAGCCCCGGACACCTTAACACTGAAGCTTTCTTT.

The CDR3 nucleotides are TGTGCCAGCAGCTTAGGCCCACTAGACGGGGCCGGGGAGCTGTTTTTT. Its translation is CASSLGPLDGAGELFF. The chain uses TRBV11-2 and TRBJ2-2; perhaps TRBD2 as D (5 bases). Germline V gives CDR1 SGHAT, CDR2 FQNNGV. The ends were cut back, 1 base at V and 6 bases at J, with 15 bases in the middle. CDR3 length: 16 amino acids.

The J gene is TRBJ2-1, the V gene TRBV7-9; 9 nucleotides line up with TRBD1. J gave up 4 bases and V 8 bases, and 6 bases lay outside the gene matches. Germline V gene lookup returns CDR1 SEHNR and CDR2 FQNEAQ (reference sequence). The CDR3 is 14 residues long. In DNA, the CDR3 is TGTGCCAGCTCATCACAGGGGGCTTACAATGAGCAGTTCTTC. This translates into CASSSQGAYNEQFF.